The rows below give T cell receptor beta chains drawn from one sample of a study of CD4+ T cells in melanoma. Generated by immunoSEQ multiplex PCR, the TCRdb table keeps only in-frame clones and is missing some. The sample lists 120,000 to 150,000 clones, around 90% occurring once. The receptors come from a human donor with melanoma. Each CDR3 is given with its conserved first and last residue. D genes are given only for firm matches. Clone size appears in some rows only: once, few, many, or a class for an expanded clone.

>TRBV10-1|TRBJ2-1|NA|NA
TGCGCCAGCAGTGAGACCCGGGGTAGCTCCTACAATGAGCAGTTCTTC
CASSETRGSSYNEQFF
>TRBV30|TRBJ2-3|once|NA
TGTGCCTGGAGTGTACTGGGAGGCTTCGGAGATACGCAGTATTTT
CAWSVLGGFGDTQYF
>TRBV6-5|TRBJ1-1|NA|NA
TGTGCCAGCAGTTCAGGTTTGCGGACTGAAGCTTTCTTT
CASSSGLRTEAFF
>TRBV5-6|TRBJ1-1|once|NA
TGTGCCAGCACCAAACGAGCCAGGGGAAACACTGAAGCTTTCTTT
CASTKRARGNTEAFF
>TRBV6-5|TRBJ1-4|NA|NA
TGTGCCAGCAGTTACACCATAGACCCGAACCGAGAAAAACTGTTTTTT
CASSYTIDPNREKLFF
>TRBV12-5|TRBJ1-4|NA|NA
TGTGCTAGTGGTACCGGGGACTCAGGTGAAAAACTGTTTTTT
CASGTGDSGEKLFF
>TRBV2|TRBJ1-5|NA|TRBD1
TGTGCCAGCAGTGACGGACAGGGATTCCCCCAGCCCCAGCATTTT
CASSDGQGFPQPQHF
>TRBV6-1|TRBJ1-2|NA|TRBD1
TGTGCCAGCAGTCCTACAGGGGGCTATGGCTACACCTTC
CASSPTGGYGYTF
>TRBV7-9|TRBJ2-3|NA|NA
TGTGCCAGCAGCTTGCTCAAGGGGCCCCGCACAGATACGCAGTATTTT
CASSLLKGPRTDTQYF
>TRBV7-9|TRBJ1-1|once|NA
TGTGCCAGCAGCTCAAACCCGGGACGGGAAGCTTTCTTT
CASSSNPGREAFF
>TRBV6-1|TRBJ2-3|NA|NA
TGTGCCAGCAGTGGGCGATCCGGGCGAGGCCCGAGGACAGATACGCAGTATTTT
CASSGRSGRGPRTDTQYF
>TRBV6-1|TRBJ1-2|NA|NA
TGTGCCAGCAGTGACTGGGGTGCTGGAGGCTACACCTTC
CASSDWGAGGYTF
>TRBV15|TRBJ1-4|NA|NA
TGTGCCACCGTAGGCCAGGCAAATGAAAAACTGTTTTTT
CATVGQANEKLFF
>TRBV30|TRBJ2-4|NA|NA
TGTGCCTGGAGTGTCACCCCAGGGGAAAGGGGATTAGCCAAAAACATTCAGTACTTC
CAWSVTPGERGLAKNIQYF
>TRBV7-6|TRBJ2-5|NA|NA
TGTGCCAGCAGCCGAAGCACTAGCTGGGAGACCCAGTACTTC
CASSRSTSWETQYF
>TRBV6-5|TRBJ2-7|NA|NA
TGTGCCAGCAGTAAGCTAGGGGGGGCCACCTACGAGCAGTACTTC
CASSKLGGATYEQYF
>TRBV7-6|TRBJ1-6|NA|NA
TGTGCCAGCAGCTTAACCGGGACGGGGACTGATTCACCCCTCCACTTT
CASSLTGTGTDSPLHF
>TRBV12-5|TRBJ1-1|NA|NA
TGTGCTAGTGCCAGGGAGTACAACACTGAAGCTTTCTTT
CASAREYNTEAFF
>TRBV5-1|TRBJ1-1|NA|NA
TGCGCCAGCAGCCCCGTACCCGGGGGCACTGAAGCTTTCTTT
CASSPVPGGTEAFF
>TRBV7-9|TRBJ2-5|NA|NA
TGTGCCAGCAGCTCGATTAGCGGCCAAGAGACCCAGTACTTC
CASSSISGQETQYF
>TRBV11-2|TRBJ2-7|NA|NA
TGTGCCAGCAGCCTCACAACATCCCTAGGCGAGCAGTACTTC
CASSLTTSLGEQYF
>TRBV6-4|TRBJ1-5|NA|TRBD1
TGTGCCAGCACCCGGGACAGGGGCGGGTCGGGCAATCAGCCCCAGCATTTT
CASTRDRGGSGNQPQHF
>TRBV5-4|TRBJ2-7|NA|TRBD2
TGTGCCAGCAGCGCCGGGACTAGCGGGCCCTACGAGCAGTACTTC
CASSAGTSGPYEQYF
>TRBV7-8|TRBJ1-5|NA|NA
TGTGCCAGCAGCTTAAGGAGCAATCAGCCCCAGCATTTT
CASSLRSNQPQHF
>TRBV19|TRBJ1-1|NA|NA
TGTGCCAGTAGTATAGTGTCCAGCACTGAAGCTTTCTTT
CASSIVSSTEAFF
>TRBV30|TRBJ1-6|few|NA
TGTGCCTGGGGCCTACTTATATCCTATAATTCACCCCTCCACTTT
CAWGLLISYNSPLHF
>TRBV19|TRBJ1-1|NA|TRBD1
TGTGCCAGTAGTATCCAGGGGGCGAGAAACACTGAAGCTTTCTTT
CASSIQGARNTEAFF
>TRBV18|TRBJ1-4|NA|NA
TGTGCCAGCTCACCACCCCGGGGCACTAATGAAAAACTGTTTTTT
CASSPPRGTNEKLFF
>TRBV4-2|TRBJ2-1|once|TRBD2
TGTGCCAGCAGCCAAACTAGCGGGGGGGCTGCGCAGTTCTTC
CASSQTSGGAAQFF
>TRBV11-2|TRBJ2-3|NA|NA
TGTGCCAGCAGCTTAAGGGTTAAGGCGGGGGCCACAGATACGCAGTATTTT
CASSLRVKAGATDTQYF